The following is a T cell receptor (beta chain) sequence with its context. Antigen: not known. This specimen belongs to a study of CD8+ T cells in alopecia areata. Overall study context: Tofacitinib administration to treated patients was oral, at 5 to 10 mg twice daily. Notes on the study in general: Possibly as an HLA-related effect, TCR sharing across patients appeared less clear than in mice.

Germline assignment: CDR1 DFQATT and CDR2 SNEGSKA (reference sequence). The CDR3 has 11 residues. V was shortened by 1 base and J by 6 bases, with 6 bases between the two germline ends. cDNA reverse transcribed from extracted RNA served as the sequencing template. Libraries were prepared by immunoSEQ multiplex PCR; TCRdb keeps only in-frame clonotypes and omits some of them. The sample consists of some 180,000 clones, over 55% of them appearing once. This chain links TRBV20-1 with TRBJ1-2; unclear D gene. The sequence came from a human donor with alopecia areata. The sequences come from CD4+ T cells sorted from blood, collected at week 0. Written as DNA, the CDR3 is TGCAGTGCTAGAGGCGAGAATGGCTACACCTTC. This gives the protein CSARGENGYTF.